This T cell receptor beta chain was obtained from a study of identical twins. This clonotype appeared many times. MiXCR, applied by TCRdb to the 5' RACE reads, yields one record per CDR3 protein. Of hundreds of thousands of distinct CDR3 sequences listed, approximately 21% are singletons. The V end lost 1 base, the J end lost 4 bases, and 9 bases lay between the germline ends. CDR3 length equals 14 residues. Germline V lookup: CDR1 SGHRS, CDR2 YFSETQ. This sample was shared with a second study, whose subject was T cells expressing NK-cell markers. According to that study: From sorted CD3+CD56+NKG2C+, CD3+CD56+NKG2C- and CD3+CD56-NKG2C+ T cells came the TCR beta repertoires. HCMV seropositivity characterized most of the eight sequenced donors, and seronegativity one. A handful of donors likewise had their CD3+CD56-NKG2C+ fraction led by these clonotypes.

The sequence was collected from a woman aged 18-29 years in good health. The specimen sequenced was PBMCs. The chain joins TRBV5-1 to TRBJ1-3, with unresolved D. DNA of the CDR3: TGCGCCAGCAGCTTGACAGTCGACGGAAACACCATATATTTT. Protein: CASSLTVDGNTIYF.